Each of the 31 T cell receptor beta chains below was sequenced from the same sample in a study of cytomegalovirus exposure and HLA in healthy donors. The method was immunoSEQ multiplex PCR; TCRdb's version includes in-frame clones alone and lacks a portion of them. Of tens of thousands of clones in the sample, 94% are singletons; the top ten hold about 3.5%. The sequenced sample consisted of PBMCs. These receptors were collected from a woman aged 18-29 years in good health and CMV-seropositive.

V and J are TRBV5-1 and TRBJ1-4, with 7 positions matching TRBD1. Trimming took 0 bases from V and 7 from J; bases not matched to a gene: 6. The CDR3 length is 15 residues. The germline V gene has CDR1 SGHRS and CDR2 YFSETQ. The CDR3 region has the DNA TGCGCCAGCAGCTTGGATGCCAGGGGGAGTGAAAAACTGTTTTTT. Translated: CASSLDARGSEKLFF.

This chain connects TRBV28 to TRBJ1-1; TRBD1 aligns across 7 bases. The V segment lost 6 bases and the J segment 6 bases; nucleotides outside the gene matches: 13. From germline, CDR1 is MDHEN and CDR2 SYDVKM. The CDR3 is 15 amino acids. CDR3 loop: CASSPIKQGTAEAFF. CDR3 in DNA: TGTGCCAGCAGCCCCATTAAACAGGGGACGGCTGAAGCTTTCTTT.

This clone has just one count. The J gene is TRBJ1-3, the V gene TRBV21-1; no check of the table's D call, TRBD1, against the DNA was made. TRBV21-1 is an annotated pseudogene. The CDR3 loop spans 18 amino acids. CDR3 loop: CASSKVSLGAASGNTIYF. CDR3 DNA sequence: TGTGCCAGCAGCAAAGTGTCTCTGGGGGCGGCCTCTGGAAACACCATATATTTT.

This chain joins TRBV21-1 and TRBJ2-4; the D call TRBD1 from the table was never checked on the DNA. TRBV21-1 is noted as a pseudogene. The CDR3 extends over 19 amino acids. The CDR3 here is CASSKVGTGPRLAKNIQYF. CDR3 coding DNA: TGTGCCAGCAGCAAAGTGGGGACAGGACCCCGACTAGCCAAAAACATTCAGTACTTC.

This chain links TRBV6-5 with TRBJ2-1; 10 nucleotides agree with TRBD2. Germline trimming cut 2 bases from V and 16 bases from J; bases unmatched to any gene: 8. Germline CDR1 is MNHEY and CDR2 is SVGAGI. CDR3 length: 13 residues. The CDR3 sequence: CASSYGASGRTFF. In nucleotides, the CDR3 is TGTGCCAGCAGTTACGGGGCTAGCGGGAGAACCTTCTTC.

This chain joins TRBV7-9 and TRBJ2-5; D is perhaps TRBD2 (5 bases). The V and J ends lost 0 bases and 5 bases respectively, with 13 bases between them. From germline, CDR1 is SEHNR and CDR2 FQNEAQ (reference sequence). This CDR3 has 15 residues. This CDR3 is CASSLATTRSETQYF. CDR3 DNA sequence: TGTGCCAGCAGCTTAGCGACCACTAGGTCGGAGACCCAGTACTTC.

This chain links TRBV28 with TRBJ2-5; TRBD1 matches 8 bases. The V and J ends lost 3 bases and 1 base, in that order; junction bases with no gene match: 4. CDR1 and CDR2 (germline): MDHEN, SYDVKM. This CDR3 has 15 residues. CDR3 region: CASSFPTGGQETQYF. DNA of the CDR3: TGTGCCAGCAGTTTCCCCACAGGGGGCCAAGAGACCCAGTACTTC.

The chain recombines TRBV11-2 with TRBJ2-1, with 11 nucleotides matching TRBD2. V lost 7 bases to trimming and J lost 6 bases; unmatched junction nucleotides: 11. The germline CDR1 and CDR2 sequences are SGHAT and FQNNGV. This CDR3 region has 16 residues. The DNA of the CDR3 is TGTGCCAGCACCCTAGCGGGGACTAGCGGACTCAATGAGCAGTTCTTC. Protein product: CASTLAGTSGLNEQFF.

This chain uses TRBV11-2 with TRBJ2-1; D call uncertain. Germline V gene data show CDR1 as SGHAT and CDR2 as FQNNGV. Trimming left V 0 bases short and J 3 bases short, with 6 bases between. The CDR3 length is 14 residues. The CDR3 DNA reads as TGTGCCAGCAGCTTAGATCGGGTCTACAATGAGCAGTTCTTC. It codes for CASSLDRVYNEQFF.

This chain connects TRBV19 to TRBJ1-2; 7 positions match TRBD1. CDR1 is LNHDA and CDR2 is SQIVND in the germline V gene (reference sequence). This CDR3 contains 12 residues. Trimming cost V 6 bases and J 2 bases; bases outside gene matches: 0. CDR3: CASRTGNYGYTF. The CDR3 DNA sequence: TGTGCCAGTAGGACAGGGAACTATGGCTACACCTTC.

The chain is built from TRBV7-3 and TRBJ2-2; tentative D call: TRBD1 (5 bases). Germline assignment: CDR1 SGHTA and CDR2 FQGTGA. There are 15 residues in the CDR3. With 4 bases removed from V and 0 bases from J, the gap between germline ends came to 9 bases. The CDR3 DNA sequence: TGTGCCAGCAGCTCGGACACGTCGAACACCGGGGAGCTGTTTTTT. Translation gives CASSSDTSNTGELFF.

The chain joins TRBV7-2 to TRBJ1-5; 7 nucleotides line up with TRBD1. The length of the CDR3 is 16 residues. Germline values: CDR1 SGHTA, CDR2 FQGNSA. V lost 1 base and J lost 6; bases outside the gene matches: 9. CDR3: CASSLEGARGGQPQHF. The CDR3 coding sequence is TGTGCCAGCAGCTTAGAGGGGGCTAGGGGCGGTCAGCCCCAGCATTTT.

This rearrangement joins TRBV7-8 to TRBJ1-1; 7 bases map to TRBD1. Unmatched junction bases numbered 13, after V lost 8 bases and J lost 10 bases. The CDR3 is 13 amino acids. Germline V gene lookup returns CDR1 SGHVS and CDR2 FQNEAQ. The CDR3: CASGRQDRMVAFF. The CDR3 DNA is TGTGCCAGCGGGAGACAGGACAGGATGGTAGCTTTCTTT.

V gene TRBV6-5 combines with J gene TRBJ1-1, with no clear D. V lost 7 bases and J 0 bases, leaving 15 bases between the germline ends. The CDR3 covers 15 residues. Germline V gene sequence: CDR1 MNHEY, CDR2 SVGAGI. The CDR3 nucleotides are TGTGCCAGCACCGGAGGGCGAAGCATGAACACTGAAGCTTTCTTT. Translating it yields CASTGGRSMNTEAFF.

J is TRBJ2-1 and V is TRBV7-9; D call uncertain. V was cut by 2 bases and J by 6 bases, with 5 bases left in between. Germline V gives CDR1 SEHNR, CDR2 FQNEAQ (reference sequence). The CDR3 runs 12 residues. The CDR3 DNA sequence: TGTGCCAGCAGCTTATCCAGCAATGAGCAGTTCTTC. Amino acids: CASSLSSNEQFF.

The genes are TRBV18 and TRBJ1-1; tentative D call: TRBD1 (5 bases). This CDR3 is built from 14 residues. Between the trimmed V and J ends, which lost 4 bases and 3 bases, there was a span of 12 bases. Germline assignment: CDR1 KGHSH and CDR2 LQKENI. For the CDR3, the DNA is TGTGCCAGCTCACAGGGGCGCGTGGACACTGAAGCTTTCTTT. Its translation is CASSQGRVDTEAFF.

The chain couples TRBV2 to TRBJ1-4, with TRBD1 matching 8 bases. V was pared by 5 bases and J by 7 bases, with 9 bases of the junction left unmatched. This CDR3 contains 15 residues. Per the germline V gene, CDR1 is SNHLY and CDR2 is FYNNEI. CDR3 in DNA: TGTGCCAGCAGTCAGGGGGCAGGGGATGGTGAAAAACTGTTTTTT. Residues: CASSQGAGDGEKLFF. Complete variable domain (other parts from reference TRBV2 and TRBJ1-4): EPEVTQTPSHQVTQMGQEVILRCVPISNHLYFYWYRQILGQKVEFLVSFYNNEISEKSEIFDDQFSVERPDGSNFTLKIRSTKLEDSAMYFCASSQGAGDGEKLFFGSGTQLSVL.

This chain connects TRBV5-1 to TRBJ1-1; tentative D call: TRBD1 (6 bases). This CDR3 contains 16 residues. Trimming stripped 4 bases from V and 0 bases from J, with 16 bases between. The germline CDR1 and CDR2 sequences are SGHRS and YFSETQ. CDR3 loop: CASSPVTGTLNTEAFF. CDR3 in DNA: TGCGCCAGCAGCCCCGTTACCGGGACATTGAACACTGAAGCTTTCTTT.

This sequence joins TRBV29-1 and TRBJ1-2, with a weak D call TRBD1 (5 bases). The germline V gene has CDR1 SQVTM and CDR2 ANQGSEA. V lost 1 base and J 1 base, leaving 10 bases between the germline ends. The CDR3 has 14 residues. CDR3 loop: CSVEGGQGNYGYTF. The CDR3 nucleotides are TGCAGCGTTGAAGGGGGCCAGGGTAACTATGGCTACACCTTC.

The chain combines TRBV5-1 with TRBJ1-1, with a tentative D call TRBD1 (6 bases). Looked up from germline, CDR1 is SGHRS and CDR2 is YFSETQ. This CDR3 is 14 amino acids long. Trimming took 3 bases from V and 3 from J, leaving 12 bases between them. CDR3 sequence reads: CASSSSQGDTEAFF. The CDR3 region has the DNA TGCGCCAGCAGCTCCTCACAGGGAGACACTGAAGCTTTCTTT. Based on the CDR3 plus reference TRBV5-1 and TRBJ1-1, the full variable domain is KAGVTQTPRYLIKTRGQQVTLSCSPISGHRSVSWYQQTPGQGLQFLFEYFSETQRNKGNFPGRFSGRQFSNSRSEMNVSTLELGDSALYLCASSSSQGDTEAFFGQGTRLTVV.

V and J are TRBV4-2 and TRBJ2-1, with TRBD2 matching 13 bases. CDR3 length equals 16 residues. The V gene end was trimmed by 3 bases and the J gene end by 8 bases; junction bases not matched to a gene: 7. Per the germline V gene, CDR1 is LGHNA and CDR2 is YNFKEQ. CDR3 coding DNA: TGTGCCAGCAGCCAGAGACTAGCGGGAGGTAGGGATGAGCAGTTCTTC. As protein: CASSQRLAGGRDEQFF.

This clone was counted a single time. The CDR3 protein is CASSLRTQRSYEQYF. In nucleotides, the CDR3 is TGTGCCAGCAGCTTGAGAACCCAGCGTTCCTACGAGCAGTACTTC. This sequence joins TRBV5-4 and TRBJ2-7; D not certain. This CDR3 is built from 15 residues. Germline lookup yields CDR1 SGHNT and CDR2 YYREEE (reference sequence). Between the trimmed V and J ends, which lost 1 base and 1 base, there was a span of 12 bases.

The V call is TRBV9, the J call TRBJ2-4; D perhaps matches TRBD2 (6 bases). Germline lookup yields CDR1 SGDLS and CDR2 YYNGEE. This CDR3 region has 17 residues. Trimming shortened V by 0 bases and J by 2 bases, and 15 bases separated the two germline ends. CDR3 coding DNA: TGTGCCAGCAGCGTAGGGGGGGTAGCTTCTTCCAAAAACATTCAGTACTTC. Its protein is CASSVGGVASSKNIQYF.

This CDR3 reads CASSQRFRSGGGPGTQYF. CDR3 nucleotide sequence: TGTGCCAGCAGCCAAAGGTTTCGTAGCGGGGGGGGCCCTGGGACCCAGTACTTC. The V and J genes are TRBV4-2 and TRBJ2-5, with 11 bases matching TRBD2. V lost 2 bases to trimming and J lost 7 bases; unmatched junction nucleotides: 15. This CDR3 comprises 18 residues. Germline-derived CDR1 and CDR2 are LGHNA and YNFKEQ.

V is TRBV7-3 and J is TRBJ2-1; 8 bases agree with TRBD1. From germline, CDR1 is SGHTA and CDR2 FQGTGA. The CDR3 extends over 16 amino acids. V gave up 4 bases and J gave up 0 bases; unmatched junction bases: 5. The CDR3 sequence: CASSSGDRSSYNEQFF. CDR3 DNA sequence: TGTGCCAGCAGCTCAGGGGACAGGAGCTCCTACAATGAGCAGTTCTTC.

This sequence joins TRBV6-1 and TRBJ2-2; a weak D match, TRBD1 (6 bases). The germline V gene has CDR1 MNHNS and CDR2 SASEGT. The V and J ends lost 7 bases and 0 bases respectively, with 12 bases between them. The CDR3 contains 15 residues. The DNA for the CDR3 is TGTGCCAGCACCCCGGGACAACCGAACACCGGGGAGCTGTTTTTT. This encodes CASTPGQPNTGELFF.

The V gene is TRBV29-1, the J gene TRBJ2-2, with 9 bases identical to TRBD2. The V and J ends lost 6 bases and 4 bases, in that order; junction bases with no gene match: 6. The germline CDR1 and CDR2 sequences are SQVTM and ANQGSEA. CDR3 length: 14 residues. Here the CDR3 DNA reads TGCAGCGTCACGGGACTAGCTTCCACCGGGGAGCTGTTTTTT. Encoded protein: CSVTGLASTGELFF.

The chain joins TRBV27 to TRBJ2-6; 8 bases are a match to TRBD1. Germline values: CDR1 MNHEY, CDR2 SMNVEV (reference sequence). The CDR3 extends over 14 amino acids. The V and J ends lost 2 bases and 10 bases, in that order; junction bases with no gene match: 4. As DNA, the CDR3 is TGTGCCAGCAGTTTACAAGGGACAGGAAACGTCCTGACTTTC. Amino acids: CASSLQGTGNVLTF.

The chain carries TRBV7-2 and TRBJ1-5, with TRBD1 identical over 7 bases. The CDR3 contains 14 residues. The junction had 7 bases not matched to a gene; V was cut back by 8 bases and J by 3 bases. Per the germline V gene, CDR1 is SGHTA and CDR2 is FQGNSA. The CDR3 DNA is TGTGCCAGCGGGCGGGACAGATTCAATCAGCCCCAGCATTTT. It encodes CASGRDRFNQPQHF.

V and J are TRBV27 and TRBJ2-3; 9 positions agree with TRBD2. The CDR3 totals 15 residues. The trim removed 7 bases at V and 4 bases at J, leaving 9 bases unmatched. CDR1 is MNHEY, CDR2 SMNVEV, per germline (reference sequence). The CDR3 loop is CASKGAGGFADTQYF. The CDR3 DNA reads TGTGCCAGCAAAGGAGCGGGGGGTTTTGCAGATACGCAGTATTTT.

The rearrangement links TRBV5-6 to TRBJ2-6; D remains unclear. This CDR3 is 17 amino acids long. V lost 0 bases to trimming and J lost 0 bases, with 10 bases between them. Per the germline V gene, CDR1 is SGHDT and CDR2 is YYEEEE. The CDR3 coding sequence is TGTGCCAGCAGCTTGGGGCCTAGATTCTCTGGGGCCAACGTCCTGACTTTC. This translates into CASSLGPRFSGANVLTF.